The subject of this entry is one T cell receptor beta chain. Antigen unknown. Only in-frame clones appear in the TCRdb table, and some are missing; sequencing was by immunoSEQ multiplex PCR. The table has tens of thousands of clones, 84% seen once; the top ten hold about 4.7%. Unstimulated Tregs (CD4+CD25+CD127-) and CD4+CD25- non-Tregs were sorted from PBMCs. These data belong to a study of Tregs in tolerant kidney transplant recipients. Study-wide points: Tregs expanded with activated donor B cells seemed most donor-specific.

The sequenced sample was CD4+ T cells from blood. The clonotype comes from a human donor in good health.

CDR3 sequence reads: CAWSVFTGQETQYF. The CDR3, as DNA: TGTGCCTGGAGTGTATTTACGGGGCAAGAGACCCAGTACTTC. The rearrangement joins TRBV30 to TRBJ2-5, with a tentative D call TRBD2 (5 bases). Trimming shortened V by 0 bases and J by 2 bases, and 10 bases separated the two germline ends. Germline V gene data show CDR1 as GTSNPN and CDR2 as SVGIG (reference sequence). This CDR3 has 14 amino acids.